Listed below are T cell receptor beta chains from one sample, sequenced in a study of blood T cell repertoires in COVID-19. Sequencing was performed with immunoSEQ multiplex PCR; in TCRdb, only in-frame clones are kept and a portion is missing. Of some 170,000 clones listed, more than 75% were seen once; the top ten hold 0.95% to 1.5%. The specimen was PBMCs or T cells enriched from blood (not recorded which). These receptor sequences come from a human donor with acute COVID-19. The donor label of this sample is uncertain. Each CDR3 is given with its conserved first and last residue. Fields, in order: V gene, clone size, J gene, D gene, CDR3 protein, CDR3 DNA. The D gene is left open where the match is weak. The size entry is marked missing in some rows and otherwise reads once, few, many or a size class.

v_gene: TRBV6-5; abundance: -; j_gene: TRBJ2-7; d_gene: TRBD2; CDR3aa: CASSPSAGVYEQYF; CDR3nt: TGTGCCAGCAGCCCCTCAGCGGGGGTGTACGAGCAGTACTTC
v_gene: TRBV5-5; abundance: -; j_gene: TRBJ1-2; d_gene: -; CDR3aa: CASSSRQAANYGYTF; CDR3nt: TGTGCCAGCAGTTCCCGACAGGCAGCTAACTATGGCTACACCTTC
v_gene: TRBV3-1/TRBV3-2; abundance: -; j_gene: TRBJ2-3; d_gene: TRBD2; CDR3aa: CASSQAGGQRDTQYF; CDR3nt: TGTGCCAGCAGCCAAGCGGGGGGGCAGAGAGATACGCAGTATTTT
v_gene: TRBV24-1; abundance: -; j_gene: TRBJ2-5; d_gene: -; CDR3aa: CATNNIASHQETQYF; CDR3nt: TGTGCCACCAATAACATTGCCTCTCACCAAGAGACCCAGTACTTC
v_gene: TRBV4-2; abundance: -; j_gene: TRBJ1-6; d_gene: TRBD1; CDR3aa: CASSSGQGSYNSPLHF; CDR3nt: TGTGCCAGCAGCTCAGGACAGGGCTCCTATAATTCACCCCTCCACTTT
v_gene: TRBV5-1; abundance: -; j_gene: TRBJ1-1; d_gene: TRBD1; CDR3aa: CASSFAGTGNTEAFF; CDR3nt: TGCGCCAGCAGCTTCGCCGGGACAGGGAACACTGAAGCTTTCTTT
v_gene: TRBV5-6; abundance: once; j_gene: TRBJ1-4; d_gene: TRBD1; CDR3aa: CASRPTGGREKLFF; CDR3nt: TGTGCCAGCAGACCAACAGGGGGCCGGGAAAAACTGTTTTTT
v_gene: TRBV11-2; abundance: -; j_gene: TRBJ2-7; d_gene: TRBD2; CDR3aa: CASSTSGGSYEQYF; CDR3nt: TGTGCCAGCAGCACTAGCGGGGGTTCCTACGAGCAGTACTTC
v_gene: TRBV19; abundance: -; j_gene: TRBJ2-3; d_gene: TRBD2; CDR3aa: CASSTRGVYSGPSTDTQYF; CDR3nt: TGTGCCAGTAGTACCCGGGGGGTTTATAGCGGGCCTAGCACAGATACGCAGTATTTT
v_gene: TRBV5-4; abundance: -; j_gene: TRBJ2-3; d_gene: -; CDR3aa: CASSSQGTGTDTQYF; CDR3nt: TGTGCCAGCAGCTCACAGGGTACTGGCACAGATACGCAGTATTTT